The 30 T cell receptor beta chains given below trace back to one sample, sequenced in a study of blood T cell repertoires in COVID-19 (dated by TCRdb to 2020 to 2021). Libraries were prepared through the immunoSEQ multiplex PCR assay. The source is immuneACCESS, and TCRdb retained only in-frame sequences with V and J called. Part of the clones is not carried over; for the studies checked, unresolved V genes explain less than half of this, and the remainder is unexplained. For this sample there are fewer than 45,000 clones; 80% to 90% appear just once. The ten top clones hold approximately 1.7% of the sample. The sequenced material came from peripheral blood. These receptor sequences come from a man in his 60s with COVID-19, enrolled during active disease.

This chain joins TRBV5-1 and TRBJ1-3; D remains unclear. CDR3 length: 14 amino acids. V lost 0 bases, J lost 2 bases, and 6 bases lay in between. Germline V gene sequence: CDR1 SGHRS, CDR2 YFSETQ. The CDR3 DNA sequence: TGCGCCAGCAGCTTGGCAGGCACTGGAAACACCATATATTTT. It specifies CASSLAGTGNTIYF. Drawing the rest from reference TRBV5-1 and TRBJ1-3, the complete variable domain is KAGVTQTPRYLIKTRGQQVTLSCSPISGHRSVSWYQQTPGQGLQFLFEYFSETQRNKGNFPGRFSGRQFSNSRSEMNVSTLELGDSALYLCASSLAGTGNTIYFGEGSWLTVV.

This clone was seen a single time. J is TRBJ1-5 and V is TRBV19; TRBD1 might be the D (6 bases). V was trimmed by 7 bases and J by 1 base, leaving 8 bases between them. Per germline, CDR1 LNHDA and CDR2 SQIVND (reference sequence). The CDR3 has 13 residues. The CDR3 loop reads CASTDRSNQPQHF. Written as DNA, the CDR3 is TGTGCCAGTACGGACAGAAGCAATCAGCCCCAGCATTTT. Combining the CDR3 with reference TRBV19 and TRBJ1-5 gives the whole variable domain DGGITQSPKYLFRKEGQNVTLSCEQNLNHDAMYWYRQDPGQGLRLIYYSQIVNDFQKGDIAEGYSVSREKKESFPLTVTSAQKNPTAFYLCASTDRSNQPQHFGDGTRLSIL.

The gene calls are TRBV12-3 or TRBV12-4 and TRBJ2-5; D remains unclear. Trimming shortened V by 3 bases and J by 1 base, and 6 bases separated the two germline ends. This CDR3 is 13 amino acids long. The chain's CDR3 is CASSFAGQETQYF. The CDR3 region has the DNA TGTGCCAGCAGTTTTGCAGGCCAAGAGACCCAGTACTTC.

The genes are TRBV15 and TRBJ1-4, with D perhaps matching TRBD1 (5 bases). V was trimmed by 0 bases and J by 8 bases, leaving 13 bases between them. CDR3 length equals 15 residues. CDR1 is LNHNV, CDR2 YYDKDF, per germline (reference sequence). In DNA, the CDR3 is TGTGCCACCAGCAGAGATCCCCAGGGATTGGAAAAACTGTTTTTT. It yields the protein CATSRDPQGLEKLFF. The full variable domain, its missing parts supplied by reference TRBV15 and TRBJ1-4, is DAMVIQNPRYQVTQFGKPVTLSCSQTLNHNVMYWYQQKSSQAPKLLFHYYDKDFNNEADTPDNFQSRRPNTSFCFLDIRSPGLGDTAMYLCATSRDPQGLEKLFFGSGTQLSVL.

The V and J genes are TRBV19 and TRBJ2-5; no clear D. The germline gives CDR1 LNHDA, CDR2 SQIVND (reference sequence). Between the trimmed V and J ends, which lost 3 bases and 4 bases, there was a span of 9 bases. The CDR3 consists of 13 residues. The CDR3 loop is CASSIPRGETQYF. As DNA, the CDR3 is TGTGCCAGTAGTATCCCGAGAGGAGAGACCCAGTACTTC.

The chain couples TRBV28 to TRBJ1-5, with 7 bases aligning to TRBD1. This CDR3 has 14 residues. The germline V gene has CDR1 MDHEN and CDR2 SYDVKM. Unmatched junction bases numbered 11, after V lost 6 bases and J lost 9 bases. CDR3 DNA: TGTGCCAGCAGCCCGGGACAGAGGAGTCGGCCCCAGCATTTT. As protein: CASSPGQRSRPQHF.

CDR3 bases: TGTGCCAGCAGTGAAGGGGGAGGGGGCTACACCTTC. Its protein product is CASSEGGGGYTF. The chain is built from TRBV6-1 and TRBJ1-2, with no clear D. The CDR3 is made up of 12 amino acids. Trimming removed 1 base from V and 8 bases from J, with 8 bases in between. Germline V gene lookup returns CDR1 MNHNS and CDR2 SASEGT.

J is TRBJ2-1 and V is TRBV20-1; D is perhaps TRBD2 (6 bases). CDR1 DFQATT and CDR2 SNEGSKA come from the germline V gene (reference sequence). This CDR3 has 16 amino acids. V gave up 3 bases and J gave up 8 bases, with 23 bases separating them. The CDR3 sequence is CSASLGEAAPWDEQFF. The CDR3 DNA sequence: TGCAGTGCTAGTTTGGGGGAGGCAGCCCCGTGGGATGAGCAGTTCTTC.

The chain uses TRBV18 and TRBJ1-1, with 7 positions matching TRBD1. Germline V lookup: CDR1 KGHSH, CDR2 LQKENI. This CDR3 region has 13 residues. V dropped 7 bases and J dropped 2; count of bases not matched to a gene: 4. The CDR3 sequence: CASLRGQNTEAFF. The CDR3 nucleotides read TGTGCCAGCTTGAGGGGGCAAAACACTGAAGCTTTCTTT. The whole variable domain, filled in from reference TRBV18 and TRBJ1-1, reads NAGVMQNPRHLVRRRGQEARLRCSPMKGHSHVYWYRQLPEEGLKFMVYLQKENIIDESGMPKERFSAEFPKEGPSILRIQQVVRGDSAAYFCASLRGQNTEAFFGQGTRLTVV.

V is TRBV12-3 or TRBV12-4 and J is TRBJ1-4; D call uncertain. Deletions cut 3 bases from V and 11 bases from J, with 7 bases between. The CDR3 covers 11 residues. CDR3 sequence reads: CASSFRGKLFF. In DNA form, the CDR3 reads TGTGCCAGCAGTTTCCGCGGGAAACTGTTTTTT.

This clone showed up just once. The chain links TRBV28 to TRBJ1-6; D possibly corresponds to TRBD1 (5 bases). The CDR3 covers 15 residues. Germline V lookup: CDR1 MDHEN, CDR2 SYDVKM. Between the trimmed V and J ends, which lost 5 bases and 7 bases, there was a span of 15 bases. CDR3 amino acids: CASSPQGRGNSPLHF. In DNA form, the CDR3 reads TGTGCCAGCAGTCCTCAGGGCAGAGGAAATTCACCCCTCCACTTT.

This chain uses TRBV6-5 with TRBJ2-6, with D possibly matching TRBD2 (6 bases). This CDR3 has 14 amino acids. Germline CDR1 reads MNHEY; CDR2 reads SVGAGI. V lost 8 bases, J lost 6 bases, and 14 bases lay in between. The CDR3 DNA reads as TGTGCCAGCCTTGGTCCGGGAGAGGCCAACGTCCTGACTTTC. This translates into CASLGPGEANVLTF.

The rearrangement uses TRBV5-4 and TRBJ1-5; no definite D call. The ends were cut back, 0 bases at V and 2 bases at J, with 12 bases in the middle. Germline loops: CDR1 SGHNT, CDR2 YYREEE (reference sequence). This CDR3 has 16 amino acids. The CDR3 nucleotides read TGTGCCAGCAGCTTGGTCACGGTGAGTGGCAATCAGCCCCAGCATTTT. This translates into CASSLVTVSGNQPQHF.

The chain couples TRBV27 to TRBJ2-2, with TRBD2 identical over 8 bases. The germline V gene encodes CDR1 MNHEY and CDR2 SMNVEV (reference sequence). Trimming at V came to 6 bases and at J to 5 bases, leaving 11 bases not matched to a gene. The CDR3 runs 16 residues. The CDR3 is CASRARGGAWTGELFF. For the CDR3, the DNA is TGTGCCAGCAGGGCCCGGGGGGGCGCATGGACCGGGGAGCTGTTTTTT.

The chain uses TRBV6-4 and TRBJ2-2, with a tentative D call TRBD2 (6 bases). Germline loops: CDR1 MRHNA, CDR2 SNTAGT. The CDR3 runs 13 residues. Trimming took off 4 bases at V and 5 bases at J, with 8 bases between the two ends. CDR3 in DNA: TGTGCCAGCAGTGCCAGCGGGACCGGGGAGCTGTTTTTT. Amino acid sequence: CASSASGTGELFF.

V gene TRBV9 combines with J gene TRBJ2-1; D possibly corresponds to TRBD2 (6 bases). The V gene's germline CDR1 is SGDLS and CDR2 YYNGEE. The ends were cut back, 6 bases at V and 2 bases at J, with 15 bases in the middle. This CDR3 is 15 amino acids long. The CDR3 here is CASNLGGVPYNEQFF. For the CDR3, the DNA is TGTGCCAGCAATCTCGGGGGAGTCCCCTACAATGAGCAGTTCTTC. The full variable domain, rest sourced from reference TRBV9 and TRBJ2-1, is DSGVTQTPKHLITATGQRVTLRCSPRSGDLSVYWYQQSLDQGLQFLIQYYNGEERAKGNILERFSAQQFPDLHSELNLSSLELGDSALYFCASNLGGVPYNEQFFGPGTRLTVL.

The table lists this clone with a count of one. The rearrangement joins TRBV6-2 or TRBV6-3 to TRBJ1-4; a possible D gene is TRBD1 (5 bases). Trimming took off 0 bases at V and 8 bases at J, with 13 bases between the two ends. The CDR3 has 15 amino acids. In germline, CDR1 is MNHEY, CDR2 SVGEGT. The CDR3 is CASSYSIGGGEKLFF. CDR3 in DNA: TGTGCCAGCAGTTACTCGATCGGGGGAGGCGAAAAACTGTTTTTT.

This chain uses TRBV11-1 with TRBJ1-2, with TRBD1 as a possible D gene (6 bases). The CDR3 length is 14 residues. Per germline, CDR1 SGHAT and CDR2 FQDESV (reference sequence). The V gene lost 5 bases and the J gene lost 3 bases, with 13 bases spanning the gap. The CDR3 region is CASSDTGGYYGYTF. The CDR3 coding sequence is TGTGCCAGCAGCGACACTGGGGGCTACTATGGCTACACCTTC.

The CDR3 bases are TGCGCCACGACAGGTAACCTCTATGGCTACACCTTC. Translation: CATTGNLYGYTF. The chain joins TRBV10-2 to TRBJ1-2; tentative D call: TRBD1 (6 bases). This CDR3 region has 12 residues. Trimming left V 10 bases short and J 4 bases short, with 13 bases between. Germline CDR1 WSHSY, CDR2 SAAADI.

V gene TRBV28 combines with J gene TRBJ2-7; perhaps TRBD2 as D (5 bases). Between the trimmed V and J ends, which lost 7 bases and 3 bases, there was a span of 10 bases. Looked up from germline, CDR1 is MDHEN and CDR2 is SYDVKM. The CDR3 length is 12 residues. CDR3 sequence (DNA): TGTGCCAGCACCGGACTTTTCTACGAGCAGTACTTC. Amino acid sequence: CASTGLFYEQYF.

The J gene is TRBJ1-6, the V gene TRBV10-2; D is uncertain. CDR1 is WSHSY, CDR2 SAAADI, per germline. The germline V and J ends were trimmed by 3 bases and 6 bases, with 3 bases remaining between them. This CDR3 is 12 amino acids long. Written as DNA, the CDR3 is TGCGCCAGCAGTGACAGTAATTCACCCCTCCACTTT. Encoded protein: CASSDSNSPLHF.

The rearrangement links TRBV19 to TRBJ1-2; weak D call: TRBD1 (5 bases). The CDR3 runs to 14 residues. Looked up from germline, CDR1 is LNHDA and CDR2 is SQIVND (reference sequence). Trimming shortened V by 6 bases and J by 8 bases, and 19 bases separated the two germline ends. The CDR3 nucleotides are TGTGCCAGTAGCTCGACAGTGGGCTTGGTCGGCTACACCTTC. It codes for CASSSTVGLVGYTF.

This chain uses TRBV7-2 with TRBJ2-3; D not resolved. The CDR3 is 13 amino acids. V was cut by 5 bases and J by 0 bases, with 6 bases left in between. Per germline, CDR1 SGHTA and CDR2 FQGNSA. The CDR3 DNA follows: TGTGCCAGCAGCGTTCCTAGCACAGATACGCAGTATTTT. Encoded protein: CASSVPSTDTQYF.

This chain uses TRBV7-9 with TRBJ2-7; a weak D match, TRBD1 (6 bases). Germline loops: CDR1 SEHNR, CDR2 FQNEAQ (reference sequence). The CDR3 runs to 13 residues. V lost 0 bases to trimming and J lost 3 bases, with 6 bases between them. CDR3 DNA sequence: TGTGCCAGCAGCTTAGCAGGGGGCTACGAGCAGTACTTC. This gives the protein CASSLAGGYEQYF.

The CDR3 DNA is TGTGCCAGCAGCTCCGACAGGGGAAATTCACCCCTCCACTTT. It specifies CASSSDRGNSPLHF. This chain connects TRBV5-5 to TRBJ1-6, with 8 bases that match TRBD1. Germline trimming cut 3 bases from V and 7 bases from J; bases unmatched to any gene: 3. The CDR3 sequence is 14 residues long. Germline CDR1 SGHKS, CDR2 YYEKEE (reference sequence). Based on the CDR3 plus reference TRBV5-5 and TRBJ1-6, the full variable domain is DAGVTQSPTHLIKTRGQQVTLRCSPISGHKSVSWYQQVLGQGPQFIFQYYEKEERGRGNFPDRFSARQFPNYSSELNVNALLLGDSALYLCASSSDRGNSPLHFGNGTRLTVT.

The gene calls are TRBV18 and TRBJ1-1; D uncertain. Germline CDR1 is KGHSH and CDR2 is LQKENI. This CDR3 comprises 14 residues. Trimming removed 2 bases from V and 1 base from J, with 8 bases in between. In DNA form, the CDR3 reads TGTGCCAGCTCACCAGAGGCTGGGAACACTGAAGCTTTCTTT. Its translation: CASSPEAGNTEAFF.

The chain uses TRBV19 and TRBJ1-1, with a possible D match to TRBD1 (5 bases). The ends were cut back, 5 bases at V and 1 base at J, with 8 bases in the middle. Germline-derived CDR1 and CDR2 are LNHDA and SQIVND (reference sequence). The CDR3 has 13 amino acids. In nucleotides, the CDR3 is TGTGCCAGTAGTCCAGGGTGGAACACTGAAGCTTTCTTT. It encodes CASSPGWNTEAFF. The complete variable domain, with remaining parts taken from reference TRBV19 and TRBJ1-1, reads DGGITQSPKYLFRKEGQNVTLSCEQNLNHDAMYWYRQDPGQGLRLIYYSQIVNDFQKGDIAEGYSVSREKKESFPLTVTSAQKNPTAFYLCASSPGWNTEAFFGQGTRLTVV.

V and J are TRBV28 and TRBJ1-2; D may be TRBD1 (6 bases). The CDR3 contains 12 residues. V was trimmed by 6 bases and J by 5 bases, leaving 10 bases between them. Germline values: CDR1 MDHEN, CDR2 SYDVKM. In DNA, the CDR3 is TGTGCCAGCAGGGCCAGGGGTTATGGCTACACCTTC. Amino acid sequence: CASRARGYGYTF.

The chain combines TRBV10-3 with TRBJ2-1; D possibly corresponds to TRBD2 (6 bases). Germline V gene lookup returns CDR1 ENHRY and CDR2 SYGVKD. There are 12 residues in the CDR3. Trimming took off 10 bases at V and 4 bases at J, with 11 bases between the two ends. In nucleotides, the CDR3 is TGTGCCACCGGCGGGGAGTACAATGAGCAGTTCTTC. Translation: CATGGEYNEQFF.

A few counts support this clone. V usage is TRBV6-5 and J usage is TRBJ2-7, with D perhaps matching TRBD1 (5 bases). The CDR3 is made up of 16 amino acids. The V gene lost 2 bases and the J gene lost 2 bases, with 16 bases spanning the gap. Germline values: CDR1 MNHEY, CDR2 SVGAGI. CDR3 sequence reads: CASSYGQGIATYEQYF. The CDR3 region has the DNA TGTGCCAGCAGTTACGGGCAGGGAATAGCTACCTACGAGCAGTACTTC.